The clone carrying this TCR beta chain was detected a few times. What it recognizes is unknown. With 7 bases clipped from V and 1 base from J, the junction kept 8 bases outside the gene matches. The CDR3 spans 14 residues. CDR1 SQVTM and CDR2 ANQGSEA come from the germline V gene. This specimen belongs to a study of human T cells and chemical hapten exposure. TCRdb analysed the RACE reads with MiXCR anew, one entry per CDR3 protein. The sample holds roughly 70,000 distinct CDR3 sequences; around 30% are singletons and the top ten take roughly 9.8%. Overall study results and limits: Patch test score was positively correlated with the counts of PT1 expanded TCRs.

Time point reported: patch test 1, 2 weeks after DPC sensitization. The treatment here: therapeutic diphenylcyclopropenone sensitization with weekly scalp DPC. Every patch test was put on after a blood sample was taken. Sequenced here: whole blood, sampled in connection with sensitization to the hapten diphenylcyclopropenone (DPC). The chain carries TRBV29-1 and TRBJ2-3; 7 bases fit TRBD2. The sequence was collected from a man aged 40-50 years with alopecia areata. Some clones in this sample may be carry-over from other donors' samples. The CDR3 is CSARGGPGTDTQYF. CDR3 nucleotide sequence: TGCAGCGCCCGGGGAGGGCCTGGCACAGATACGCAGTATTTT.